One and the same sample provided the 12 T cell receptor beta chains below, sequenced in a study of T cell changes during pregnancy in multiple sclerosis. The repertoire was sequenced with immunoSEQ multiplex PCR; TCRdb's copy has only in-frame clones and lacks some. Among approximately 80,000 clones listed, around 95% were seen once. This specimen consisted of peripheral blood, obtained in the second trimester of pregnancy. These receptors all stem from a female donor in good health, enrolled as a control in a pregnancy study.

The chain combines TRBV11-2 with TRBJ2-7; the match to TRBD1 covers 9 bases. Germline V lookup: CDR1 SGHAT, CDR2 FQNNGV. Germline trimming cut 1 base from V and 4 bases from J; bases unmatched to any gene: 2. This CDR3 contains 14 residues. This chain's CDR3 is CASSLVDRGYEQYF. Written as DNA, the CDR3 is TGTGCCAGCAGCTTAGTCGACAGGGGGTACGAGCAGTACTTC. The whole variable domain, remainder taken from reference TRBV11-2 and TRBJ2-7, is EAGVAQSPRYKIIEKRQSVAFWCNPISGHATLYWYQQILGQGPKLLIQFQNNGVVDDSQLPKDRFSAERLKGVDSTLKIQPAKLEDSAVYLCASSLVDRGYEQYFGPGTRLTVT.

This chain connects TRBV19 to TRBJ2-7; a possible D gene is TRBD1 (5 bases). The CDR3 sequence is 15 residues long. Germline-derived CDR1 and CDR2 are LNHDA and SQIVND (reference sequence). V gave up 1 base and J gave up 1 base, with 11 bases separating them. CDR3 in DNA: TGTGCCAGTAGTATAGCTTCGACAGAATCCTACGAGCAGTACTTC. Translated: CASSIASTESYEQYF.

This clone has a single count. V is TRBV6-6 and J is TRBJ1-3; TRBD1 matches 8 bases. J lost 2 bases, V lost 9 bases, and 9 bases had no gene match. This CDR3 region has 15 residues. The V gene's germline CDR1 is MNHNY and CDR2 SVGAGI (reference sequence). CDR3 sequence: CASLDRGLTGNTIYF. The CDR3 coding sequence is TGTGCCAGTCTTGACAGGGGACTAACTGGAAACACCATATATTTT.

This clone appeared once. V is TRBV9 and J is TRBJ2-5, with 7 bases lining up with TRBD2. Unmatched junction bases numbered 10, after V lost 0 bases and J lost 5 bases. CDR1 and CDR2 (germline): SGDLS, YYNGEE. The length of the CDR3 is 16 residues. CDR3 sequence reads: CASSVGGGGTGETQYF. The CDR3 DNA follows: TGTGCCAGCAGCGTAGGGGGCGGGGGTACGGGTGAGACCCAGTACTTC.

The genes are TRBV4-3 and TRBJ2-7; 10 bases match TRBD1. Trimming cost V 3 bases and J 2 bases; bases outside gene matches: 4. Per the germline V gene, CDR1 is LGHNA and CDR2 is YSLEER. The CDR3 extends over 15 amino acids. The CDR3 DNA reads TGCGCCAGCAGCCAGGGACAGGGGTTCGCCTACGAGCAGTACTTC. Protein product: CASSQGQGFAYEQYF.

The chain links TRBV2 to TRBJ1-2; unclear D gene. V gave up 4 bases and J gave up 3 bases, with 12 bases separating them. From germline, CDR1 is SNHLY and CDR2 FYNNEI. This CDR3 region has 14 residues. CDR3 loop: CASSVIRGDYGYTF. CDR3 DNA sequence: TGTGCCAGCAGTGTCATCCGGGGTGACTATGGCTACACCTTC.

V and J are TRBV15 and TRBJ2-7; no firm D call. The V end was cut by 5 bases, the J end by 5 bases, with 10 bases between. CDR3 length: 12 amino acids. Germline CDR1 is LNHNV and CDR2 is YYDKDF (reference sequence). CDR3 protein: CATSHSADEQYF. The CDR3 nucleotides are TGTGCCACCAGCCATTCGGCGGACGAGCAGTACTTC. The entire variable domain, with the rest obtained from reference TRBV15 and TRBJ2-7, is as follows: DAMVIQNPRYQVTQFGKPVTLSCSQTLNHNVMYWYQQKSSQAPKLLFHYYDKDFNNEADTPDNFQSRRPNTSFCFLDIRSPGLGDTAMYLCATSHSADEQYFGPGTRLTVT.

The chain is built from TRBV9 and TRBJ2-3; 7 nucleotides line up with TRBD1. Germline lookup yields CDR1 SGDLS and CDR2 YYNGEE. The CDR3 extends over 15 amino acids. V was clipped by 2 bases and J by 3 bases; unmatched bases: 6. DNA for the CDR3: TGTGCCAGCAGCGTCGGACAGGTGGCGACAGATACGCAGTATTTT. It is translated as CASSVGQVATDTQYF. The variable domain in full, completed from reference TRBV9 and TRBJ2-3, reads DSGVTQTPKHLITATGQRVTLRCSPRSGDLSVYWYQQSLDQGLQFLIQYYNGEERAKGNILERFSAQQFPDLHSELNLSSLELGDSALYFCASSVGQVATDTQYFGPGTRLTVL.

This chain joins TRBV5-1 and TRBJ1-4; 10 bases agree with TRBD1. Unmatched junction bases numbered 12, after V lost 4 bases and J lost 0 bases. Germline loops: CDR1 SGHRS, CDR2 YFSETQ. This CDR3 contains 19 residues. CDR3 amino acids: CASSPGTGESGATNEKLFF. In DNA, the CDR3 is TGCGCCAGCAGCCCAGGGACAGGGGAAAGCGGTGCAACTAATGAAAAACTGTTTTTT.

The chain uses TRBV4-2 and TRBJ2-7; D may be TRBD1 (6 bases). The CDR3 has 19 residues. Trimming removed 2 bases at V and 0 bases at J, with 23 bases between. Germline V CDR1 and CDR2: LGHNA, YNFKEQ. The CDR3 loop is CASSQQGPFQRESSYEQYF. CDR3 in DNA: TGTGCCAGCAGCCAACAGGGGCCGTTTCAAAGAGAGAGCTCCTACGAGCAGTACTTC.

The chain recombines TRBV30 with TRBJ1-1; D possibly corresponds to TRBD1 (5 bases). Germline CDR1 and CDR2: GTSNPN and SVGIG (reference sequence). The ends were cut back, 1 base at V and 6 bases at J, with 12 bases in the middle. The CDR3 totals 13 residues. CDR3 protein: CAWSGLGGSEAFF. CDR3 bases: TGTGCCTGGAGTGGGCTCGGGGGGTCTGAAGCTTTCTTT. The variable domain in full, completed from reference TRBV30 and TRBJ1-1, reads SQTIHQWPATLVQPVGSPLSLECTVEGTSNPNLYWYRQAAGRGLQLLFYSVGIGQISSEVPQNLSASRPQDRQFILSSKKLLLSDSGFYLCAWSGLGGSEAFFGQGTRLTVV.

This sequence joins TRBV9 and TRBJ2-3; D possibly corresponds to TRBD2 (5 bases). The CDR3 spans 15 residues. V was cut by 4 bases and J by 1 base, with 13 bases left in between. Germline CDR1 SGDLS, CDR2 YYNGEE. CDR3 in amino acids: CASSPGGVGTDTQYF. The CDR3 DNA follows: TGTGCCAGCAGCCCAGGAGGAGTTGGCACAGATACGCAGTATTTT.